This T cell receptor beta chain comes out of a study of glioma-infiltrating T cells after dendritic cell vaccination. The germline CDR1 and CDR2 sequences are LNHDA and SQIVND (reference sequence). Trimming removed 5 bases from V and 8 bases from J; junction bases left unmatched: 11. The CDR3 totals 15 residues. Assay used: immunoSEQ multiplex PCR; TCRdb lists only in-frame clones, some missing. The table records approximately 50,000 clones, around nine tenths of them present only once. The time point was: after dendritic cell vaccination, including at tumor progression/relapse. Fresh-frozen tumor tissue and more than two years of survival data were available for all. No glioblastoma patient carried an isocitrate dehydrogenase mutation.

The V gene is TRBV19, the J gene TRBJ2-4; 8 bases fit TRBD1. The receptor comes from a human donor with glioblastoma. The sequenced sample was blood, obtained after dendritic cell vaccination. The CDR3 loop reads CASSPRQGIFDIQYF. CDR3 nucleotides: TGTGCCAGTAGTCCGAGACAGGGGATATTTGACATTCAGTACTTC.